A single sample is the source of the 32 T cell receptor beta chains below, sequenced in a study of naive and memory T cell subsets. Their antigen targets remain unknown. Both TRBC1 and TRBC2 were covered by a beta constant-region primer of two equimolar oligonucleotides. Ligated cDNA was amplified by four rounds of PCR with nested alpha and beta constant-region primers and SP2. TCRdb re-analysed the UMI-ligation and nested PCR reads in MiXCR, keeping a single row per CDR3 protein. The sample carries under 150,000 distinct CDR3 sequences, approximately 20% recorded once. General observations from the study: Especially in CD8 cells, naive repertoires contained a few larger clonotypes, possibly CD45RA-re-expressing memory cells.

The sequencing input was naive CD8+ T cells from blood. The receptors derive from a human donor in good health.

This clonotype was seen a few times. V usage is TRBV5-8 and J usage is TRBJ2-1; 12 nucleotides match TRBD2. The CDR3 is 16 amino acids. Germline CDR1 is SGHTS and CDR2 is YDEGEE. The junction had 3 bases not matched to a gene; V was cut back by 4 bases and J by 1 base. The CDR3 region is CASSNLAGGSYNEQFF. The CDR3 DNA reads as TGTGCCAGCAGCAACCTAGCGGGAGGGTCCTACAATGAGCAGTTCTTC.

This clonotype was picked up a small number of times. This CDR3 is CASSLLQGNTGELFF. The CDR3, as DNA: TGTGCCAGCAGTTTACTACAGGGGAACACCGGGGAGCTGTTTTTT. This sequence joins TRBV28 and TRBJ2-2, with D possibly being TRBD1 (6 bases). Trimming took off 2 bases at V and 1 base at J, with 8 bases between the two ends. The CDR3 consists of 15 residues. Germline V lookup: CDR1 MDHEN, CDR2 SYDVKM.

Only a few counts were recorded for this clonotype. The gene calls are TRBV5-5 and TRBJ2-1, with 7 bases matching TRBD2. The CDR3 is made up of 15 amino acids. Trimming removed 3 bases from V and 2 bases from J; junction bases left unmatched: 5. Germline CDR1 SGHKS, CDR2 YYEKEE (reference sequence). CDR3 bases: TGTGCCAGCAGCTCCGTAAGCGGGACCTACAATGAGCAGTTCTTC. This encodes CASSSVSGTYNEQFF.

The chain has TRBV6-6 and TRBJ1-2; D is uncertain. There are 12 residues in the CDR3. Trimming removed 8 bases at V and 5 bases at J, with 12 bases between. The germline CDR1 and CDR2 sequences are MNHNY and SVGAGI (reference sequence). CDR3 amino acids: CASCPGPYGYTF. The CDR3 nucleotides read TGTGCCAGCTGCCCGGGCCCATATGGCTACACCTTC.

The chain uses TRBV20-1 and TRBJ1-5; perhaps TRBD1 as D (5 bases). CDR3 length equals 16 residues. Trimming stripped 3 bases from V and 0 bases from J, with 15 bases between. Germline-derived CDR1 and CDR2 are DFQATT and SNEGSKA (reference sequence). The CDR3 loop reads CSARQGLIRSNQPQHF. The CDR3 coding sequence is TGCAGTGCTAGGCAGGGACTTATACGTAGCAATCAGCCCCAGCATTTT.

In its sample, this clonotype was seen a few times. The V gene is TRBV19, the J gene TRBJ2-2; D gene unclear. The CDR3 runs 12 residues. Trimming cost V 8 bases and J 6 bases, with 10 bases left between them. Germline assignment: CDR1 LNHDA and CDR2 SQIVND (reference sequence). CDR3 bases: TGTGCCAGTGGAAGCTTTTCCGGGGAGCTGTTTTTT. Translation gives CASGSFSGELFF.

This clonotype was observed a handful of times. This sequence joins TRBV14 and TRBJ2-1; D is perhaps TRBD2 (5 bases). With 4 bases removed from V and 9 bases from J, the gap between germline ends came to 10 bases. CDR3 size: 12 residues. Germline V gene data show CDR1 as SGHDN and CDR2 as FVKESK. The chain's CDR3 is CASSPFRGEQFF. CDR3 bases: TGTGCCAGCAGCCCATTCCGGGGTGAGCAGTTCTTC.

The chain uses TRBV24-1 and TRBJ2-7; 9 bases are a match to TRBD2. The trim removed 10 bases at V and 2 bases at J, leaving 11 bases unmatched. This CDR3 comprises 15 residues. CDR1 is KGHDR and CDR2 is SFDVKD in the germline V gene. The CDR3 nucleotides are TGTGCCACTTCACCTCGGGCTAGCGGGACCTACGAGCAGTACTTC. Encoded protein: CATSPRASGTYEQYF.

This clonotype was seen a few times. This chain connects TRBV4-2 to TRBJ1-4, with D unclear. This CDR3 region has 12 residues. The ends were cut back, 0 bases at V and 12 bases at J, with 8 bases in the middle. Germline-derived CDR1 and CDR2 are LGHNA and YNFKEQ. CDR3 coding DNA: TGTGCCAGCAGCCAAGACGAAGGGCAACTGTTTTTT. Its translation is CASSQDEGQLFF.

This chain connects TRBV28 to TRBJ1-6, with 9 bases aligning to TRBD1. V lost 7 bases to trimming and J lost 7 bases; unmatched junction nucleotides: 8. Germline values: CDR1 MDHEN, CDR2 SYDVKM. The CDR3 extends over 15 amino acids. CDR3 sequence: CASTLGTGSNSPLHF. CDR3 sequence (DNA): TGTGCCAGCACCTTGGGGACAGGGAGCAATTCACCCCTCCACTTT. Complete variable domain (other parts from reference TRBV28 and TRBJ1-6): DVKVTQSSRYLVKRTGEKVFLECVQDMDHENMFWYRQDPGLGLRLIYFSYDVKMKEKGDIPEGYSVSREKKERFSLILESASTNQTSMYLCASTLGTGSNSPLHFGNGTRLTVT.

In this sample, this clonotype turned up a few times. The rearrangement links TRBV6-5 to TRBJ2-7; maybe TRBD2 (6 bases). The V end lost 4 bases, the J end lost 3 bases, and 13 bases lay between the germline ends. Germline values: CDR1 MNHEY, CDR2 SVGAGI. This CDR3 has 14 residues. This CDR3 reads CASSLLATNYEQYF. As DNA, the CDR3 is TGTGCCAGCAGTTTACTAGCTACCAACTACGAGCAGTACTTC.

V gene TRBV24-1 combines with J gene TRBJ1-1, with a possible D match to TRBD1 (5 bases). The CDR3 totals 13 residues. Germline CDR1 is KGHDR and CDR2 is SFDVKD. Trimming pared 5 bases from V and 1 base from J, leaving 7 bases between. CDR3 region: CATSVGPNTEAFF. In DNA form, the CDR3 reads TGTGCCACCAGTGTGGGGCCGAACACTGAAGCTTTCTTT.

At least ten counts were recorded for this clonotype. The rearrangement uses TRBV7-6 and TRBJ2-1, with 13 bases fitting TRBD2. Trimming at V came to 4 bases and at J to 5 bases, leaving 2 bases not matched to a gene. Germline V gives CDR1 SGHVS, CDR2 FNYEAQ. The CDR3 runs to 15 residues. CDR3 in DNA: TGTGCCAGCAGCTACGGGACTAGCGGGAACAATGAGCAGTTCTTC. Translating gives CASSYGTSGNNEQFF.

The V call is TRBV13, the J call TRBJ2-7; 7 bases are shared with TRBD2. The CDR3 is 15 amino acids. Trimming removed 4 bases from V and 2 bases from J; junction bases left unmatched: 8. Germline CDR1 reads PRHDT; CDR2 reads FYEKMQ (reference sequence). The CDR3, as DNA: TGTGCCAGCAGCTATACTAGCGAGGACCCCTACGAGCAGTACTTC. This gives the protein CASSYTSEDPYEQYF.

J is TRBJ2-3 and V is TRBV24-1, with 7 positions matching TRBD1. CDR1 is KGHDR, CDR2 SFDVKD, per germline. Losses at the gene ends were 3 bases for V and 2 bases for J; bases not matched to a gene: 4. CDR3 length: 15 residues. The CDR3 sequence is CATSDDRDNTDTQYF. Here the CDR3 DNA reads TGTGCCACCAGTGATGACAGGGACAACACAGATACGCAGTATTTT.

This chain uses TRBV10-3 with TRBJ2-7, with a weak D call TRBD2 (6 bases). Germline CDR1 reads ENHRY; CDR2 reads SYGVKD. V lost 2 bases, J lost 0 bases, and 14 bases lay in between. The CDR3 runs 16 residues. CDR3 loop: CAISERGGTSSYEQYF. Written as DNA, the CDR3 is TGTGCCATCAGTGAGCGCGGCGGGACCTCCTCCTACGAGCAGTACTTC.

In this sample, this clonotype turned up a few times. The chain recombines TRBV28 with TRBJ2-2; 10 nucleotides match TRBD1. Germline CDR1 and CDR2: MDHEN and SYDVKM. The CDR3 spans 16 residues. V trimming: 3 bases; J trimming: 3 bases; junction bases outside the gene matches: 4. CDR3 in amino acids: CASSLRDRGYTGELFF. In DNA form, the CDR3 reads TGTGCCAGCAGTTTGCGGGACAGGGGTTACACCGGGGAGCTGTTTTTT.

This rearrangement joins TRBV12-3 or TRBV12-4 to TRBJ1-5, with D possibly TRBD1 on 6 matching bases. V dropped 5 bases and J dropped 3 bases, with 11 bases sitting between them. The CDR3 loop spans 14 amino acids. CDR3 coding DNA: TGTGCCAGCAGTCCTTACAGGGACAATCAGCCCCAGCATTTT. It translates to CASSPYRDNQPQHF.

The gene calls are TRBV3-1 and TRBJ2-3; no definite D call. The CDR3 is 15 amino acids. Germline CDR1 is LGHDT and CDR2 is YNNKEL (reference sequence). V lost 3 bases and J lost 4, with 14 bases in between. CDR3 loop: CASSHPTHGSDTQYF. DNA for the CDR3: TGTGCCAGCAGCCATCCCACCCATGGCTCAGATACGCAGTATTTT.

This clonotype has a handful of counts. This chain joins TRBV11-2 and TRBJ2-3; tentative D call: TRBD2 (6 bases). This CDR3 is 15 amino acids long. Between the trimmed V and J ends, which lost 7 bases and 0 bases, there was a span of 14 bases. CDR1 is SGHAT, CDR2 FQNNGV, per germline. CDR3: CASIQRVPSTDTQYF. As DNA, the CDR3 is TGTGCCAGCATCCAGCGGGTCCCTAGCACAGATACGCAGTATTTT.

This clonotype was detected a few times. The chain joins TRBV9 to TRBJ1-2; D call uncertain. There are 16 residues in the CDR3. The germline CDR1 and CDR2 sequences are SGDLS and YYNGEE. With 0 bases removed from V and 1 base from J, the gap between germline ends came to 13 bases. CDR3 protein: CASSVAPSTSNYGYTF. CDR3 sequence (DNA): TGTGCCAGCAGCGTAGCCCCCTCGACAAGTAACTATGGCTACACCTTC.

The table lists this clonotype with a few counts. The chain is built from TRBV20-1 and TRBJ2-7; D is possibly TRBD1 (7 bases). Trimming removed 0 bases from V and 3 bases from J, with 21 bases in between. The germline CDR1 and CDR2 sequences are DFQATT and SNEGSKA (reference sequence). The length of the CDR3 is 17 residues. CDR3 sequence: CSARDYPIDRDFYEQYF. CDR3 DNA: TGCAGTGCTAGAGACTACCCAATAGACAGGGACTTCTACGAGCAGTACTTC.

This chain uses TRBV28 with TRBJ2-3, with D maybe TRBD1 (6 bases). CDR1 MDHEN and CDR2 SYDVKM come from the germline V gene. Trimming left V 10 bases short and J 6 bases short, with 14 bases between. The CDR3 has 12 residues. The CDR3 DNA sequence: TGTGCCACCCGGACAGAAACCGATACGCAGTATTTT. This gives the protein CATRTETDTQYF.

The chain joins TRBV6-5 to TRBJ2-7; the match to TRBD1 covers 7 bases. This CDR3 comprises 14 residues. The V gene end was trimmed by 5 bases and the J gene end by 3 bases; junction bases not matched to a gene: 7. Per the germline V gene, CDR1 is MNHEY and CDR2 is SVGAGI. The CDR3 nucleotides read TGTGCCAGCAGTCACAGGGGATGGGGCTACGAGCAGTACTTC. Residues: CASSHRGWGYEQYF.

The chain couples TRBV2 to TRBJ2-3; D is perhaps TRBD1 or TRBD2 (6 bases each). In germline, CDR1 is SNHLY, CDR2 FYNNEI. Trimming took off 1 base at V and 4 bases at J, with 9 bases between the two ends. The CDR3 loop spans 14 amino acids. The CDR3, as DNA: TGTGCCAGCAGTGAAGGCCGGGGGCCAGATACGCAGTATTTT. This sequence encodes CASSEGRGPDTQYF.

The V and J genes are TRBV28 and TRBJ1-5; D gene unclear. CDR3 length equals 15 residues. V was cut by 5 bases and J by 6 bases, with 17 bases left in between. In germline, CDR1 is MDHEN, CDR2 SYDVKM. The CDR3, as DNA: TGTGCCAGCAGTACTGACGCGGACCGGGGTCAGCCCCAGCATTTT. Translation gives CASSTDADRGQPQHF.

J is TRBJ2-7 and V is TRBV7-8; 7 nucleotides line up with TRBD2. V shed 1 base and J 3 bases; nucleotides not matched to a gene: 9. This CDR3 contains 16 residues. Germline V lookup: CDR1 SGHVS, CDR2 FQNEAQ. The CDR3 here is CASSLGPSGIYYEQYF. The CDR3 DNA follows: TGTGCCAGCAGCTTAGGCCCGAGCGGGATATACTACGAGCAGTACTTC.

CDR3 sequence reads: CASSRIGDRAYEQYF. DNA of the CDR3: TGTGCCAGCAGCCGGATAGGGGACAGGGCCTACGAGCAGTACTTC. This rearrangement joins TRBV3-1 to TRBJ2-7, with 9 bases matching TRBD1. V lost 4 bases, J lost 2 bases, and 6 bases stayed unmatched. The CDR3 length is 15 residues. Germline lookup yields CDR1 LGHDT and CDR2 YNNKEL (reference sequence).

This clonotype was picked up one time. A read error is possible here, since a much larger clone lies one base away. The DNA for the CDR3 is TGTGCCATCAGTCCAGGACAGACCTACTACGAGCAGTACTTC. This sequence encodes CAISPGQTYYEQYF. The chain combines TRBV28 with TRBJ2-7; D is possibly TRBD1 (6 bases). The CDR3 runs 14 residues. Germline CDR1 reads MDHEN; CDR2 reads SYDVKM.

J is TRBJ2-5 and V is TRBV7-9; D remains ambiguous. In germline, CDR1 is SEHNR, CDR2 FQNEAQ (reference sequence). V lost 4 bases and J 4 bases, leaving 13 bases between the germline ends. CDR3 length: 14 residues. This chain's CDR3 is CASSSGPGRETQYF. The CDR3 region has the DNA TGTGCCAGCAGCTCAGGACCAGGAAGAGAGACCCAGTACTTC.

This clonotype was detected many times. The V and J genes are TRBV12-3 or TRBV12-4 and TRBJ1-5; D unclear. The CDR3 has 13 residues. Trimming stripped 3 bases from V and 4 bases from J, with 7 bases between. The CDR3: CASSFDPNQPQHF. The CDR3 nucleotides are TGTGCCAGCAGTTTTGACCCGAATCAGCCCCAGCATTTT.

The chain recombines TRBV5-6 with TRBJ2-7; D remains unclear. CDR1 is SGHDT, CDR2 YYEEEE, per germline. Deletions cut 3 bases from V and 4 bases from J, with 8 bases between. The CDR3 totals 12 residues. The CDR3: CASSSDRYEQYF. Written as DNA, the CDR3 is TGTGCCAGCAGCTCCGACCGTTACGAGCAGTACTTC.